This TCR beta chain derives from a study of T cells after yellow fever vaccination (dated by TCRdb to between 2018 and 2021). Some background on the complete study: The SMART-Seq v4 Ultra Low Input RNA kit was used to prepare libraries from fractions with low cell numbers. To follow T-cell clones before and after primary and booster YFV17D yellow fever vaccination, bulk TCR alpha and beta repertoires were sequenced over time. Two healthy male donors, one aged 18 to 30 and one aged 30 to 39 years, were included in the cohort. Blood was collected at multiple timepoints before and after primary and secondary immunization, and bulk PBMC replicates and cell subsets were isolated.

What the authors observed across the whole study: Computational filtering was needed because FACS-sorted repertoires could contain abundant contaminating clonotypes from the bulk population. A small fraction of clonotypes appeared in both the CD4 and CD8 compartments, likely as a result of convergent recombination. Most clones expanded after primary vaccination (about 95% of CD4 and around nine tenths of CD8) were re-detected after the booster, suggesting that broad memory maintenance occurred. Compared with the primary T-cell response, the secondary T-cell response was weaker but faster, peaking on day 5 rather than day 15. Because the study included only two donors, the extent to which the findings can be generalized is limited.

TCR cDNA was made using 5'RACE template switching, a step that added a universal primer site and unique molecular identifiers. Priming of cDNA synthesis was performed from both the TCR alpha and TCR beta constant segments. Libraries were amplified in two PCR steps, with sample barcodes and sequencing adapters added in the second step. Sequencing of the libraries was done on either Illumina HiSeq 2500 (2x100 bp) or NovaSeq (2x150 bp). The original pipeline was this. MIGEC was used to demultiplex reads and collapse the reads into UMI consensus sequences, and MiXCR was used for V(D)J alignment. Vaccine-responding clonotypes were identified with edgeR using replicate PBMC samples, with FDR below 0.01 and a log2 fold change above 5 up to day 15 being required. Each bulk clonotype received a CD4 or CD8 identity based on whether the sequenced CD4 or CD8 repertoire contained that clonotype at higher abundance. The raw public data were reprocessed by TCRdb itself: fastp quality trimming at Q25, MiXCR clonotype calling, in-frame beta chains only. Under each unique CDR3 protein, matching rows form one entry showing the most common genes and DNA. The V and J calls come from TCRdb's annotation, not from the publication. This sample gives about 630,000 distinct CDR3 sequences in total; over 9% of them show up just once. The ten largest make up just under 15% of the sample.

This clonotype has only a few counts. The antigen it binds to is not known. No base-level quality is on record; no much larger clone is a single base apart. Per the publication, the treatment or condition label means: live attenuated yellow fever vaccine strain. At each blood-draw timepoint, two biological replicates of bulk PBMCs were collected. PBMCs were isolated from peripheral blood using a standard Ficoll-Paque protocol. TriZol was used to extract RNA from bulk PBMCs, CD4 and CD8 fractions, and dextramer-positive and dextramer-negative fractions. V lost 7 bases and J lost 3 bases; the stretch between them is 13 bases long. From the germline V gene, CDR1 is SGHTA and CDR2 is FQGNSA. The CDR3 numbers 13 residues from cysteine through phenylalanine. Only CDR3 DNA remains: 39 bases, in frame from the first base.

The chain was built from TRBV7-2 and TRBJ2-7, with TRBD2 as a weak D call on 5 bases. This receptor was taken from a man in his thirties or forties who received the YFV17D yellow fever vaccine. The material was PBMCs, obtained on the day of the yellow fever booster vaccination. The encoded CDR3 is CASTSPGSYEQYF. The sequenced DNA is TGTGCCAGCACCTCGCCGGGGAGCTACGAGCAGTACTTC. The variable domain in full, with residues beyond the CDR3 obtained from the reference TRBV7-2 and TRBJ2-7 genes, is GAGVSQSPSNKVTEKGKDVELRCDPISGHTALYWYRQSLGQGLEFLIYFQGNSAPDKSGLPSDRFSAERTGGSVSTLTIQRTQQEDSAVYLCASTSPGSYEQYFGPGTRLTVT.